Below are 20 T cell receptor beta chains sequenced from a single sample in a study of T-cell reconstitution after alpha-beta-depleted transplantation in children. A library of TCRbeta sequences, prepared with unique molecular identifiers, was generated. TCRdb reprocessed the PCR reads with MiXCR, giving one entry per CDR3 protein. The repertoire holds some 550,000 distinct CDR3 sequences, with under 25% as singletons. Sequencing was performed on PBMCs, mostly from graft donor cells, taken 360 days after TCRalphabeta/CD19-depleted stem cell transplant. All receptors derive from a boy younger than two who had a stem cell transplant for acute myeloid leukemia, so the T cells may come from the graft donor.

This clonotype was counted a few times. The V call is TRBV29-1, the J call TRBJ1-2, with D hard to call. This CDR3 is 15 amino acids long. Trimming took 7 bases from V and 6 from J, leaving 24 bases between them. Per germline, CDR1 SQVTM and CDR2 ANQGSEA. The DNA for the CDR3 is TGCAGCGCCTCTGGTGGGTTCGGGGTGAAGGATGGCTACACCTTC. Translating it yields CSASGGFGVKDGYTF.

The chain has TRBV28 and TRBJ2-1; TRBD2 matches at 11 bases. The V and J ends lost 5 bases and 6 bases, in that order; junction bases with no gene match: 9. Germline lookup yields CDR1 MDHEN and CDR2 SYDVKM. The CDR3 covers 16 residues. In DNA form, the CDR3 reads TGTGCCAGCAGTCCTACCTGGACTAGCGGGCCCAATGAGCAGTTCTTC. It yields the protein CASSPTWTSGPNEQFF. Filled out from reference TRBV28 and TRBJ2-1, the complete variable domain reads DVKVTQSSRYLVKRTGEKVFLECVQDMDHENMFWYRQDPGLGLRLIYFSYDVKMKEKGDIPEGYSVSREKKERFSLILESASTNQTSMYLCASSPTWTSGPNEQFFGPGTRLTVL.

Here the CDR3 reads CASRPTQGATTNEKLFF. The CDR3 coding sequence is TGTGCCAGCAGACCTACACAGGGGGCGACAACTAATGAAAAACTGTTTTTT. The chain combines TRBV6-5 with TRBJ1-4; 9 bases map to TRBD1. After removal of 6 bases from V and 0 bases from J, the junction contained 8 bases not matched to a gene. In germline, CDR1 is MNHEY, CDR2 SVGAGI. CDR3 length equals 17 residues.

The V call is TRBV12-3 or TRBV12-4, the J call TRBJ2-3, with D possibly TRBD1 on 5 matching bases. The CDR3 runs 15 residues. V lost 5 bases and J lost 1, with 13 bases in between. This CDR3 is CASSPRQGGTDTQYF. The CDR3 DNA sequence: TGTGCCAGCAGTCCCCGGCAGGGCGGCACAGATACGCAGTATTTT.

This rearrangement joins TRBV24-1 to TRBJ2-1, with 12 nucleotides matching TRBD1. The CDR3 length is 16 residues. The ends lost 4 bases at V and 4 bases at J; junction bases unmatched: 4. Germline V gene data show CDR1 as KGHDR and CDR2 as SFDVKD. CDR3: CATSDLGQGAYNEQFF. For the CDR3, the DNA is TGTGCCACCAGTGACTTGGGACAGGGGGCTTACAATGAGCAGTTCTTC.

There are a few counts of this clonotype. J is TRBJ2-1 and V is TRBV20-1, with D perhaps given as TRBD1 or TRBD2 (6 bases each). The CDR3 extends over 15 amino acids. Trimming removed 8 bases at V and 4 bases at J, with 21 bases between. CDR1 DFQATT and CDR2 SNEGSKA come from the germline V gene (reference sequence). The CDR3 sequence is CSPQEARGDYNEQFF. Here the CDR3 DNA reads TGCAGTCCTCAAGAGGCGAGGGGGGATTACAATGAGCAGTTCTTC.

In its sample, this clonotype was seen many times. J is TRBJ2-5 and V is TRBV20-1; TRBD2 matches 8 bases. V was clipped by 1 base and J by 5 bases; unmatched bases: 6. The CDR3 is 14 amino acids. Germline CDR1 DFQATT, CDR2 SNEGSKA (reference sequence). In DNA, the CDR3 is TGCAGTGCTAGAGGCGCGGGGGGTTGGGAGACCCAGTACTTC. It specifies CSARGAGGWETQYF.

This clonotype was seen ten or more times. The rearrangement joins TRBV6-5 to TRBJ1-2; unclear D gene. The germline CDR1 and CDR2 sequences are MNHEY and SVGAGI. Deletions cut 7 bases from V and 0 bases from J, with 24 bases between. CDR3 length: 18 amino acids. This CDR3 reads CASTQVVAALKANYGYTF. CDR3 sequence (DNA): TGTGCCAGCACTCAGGTCGTGGCGGCCCTCAAAGCTAACTATGGCTACACCTTC.

A few counts support this clonotype. The rearrangement links TRBV7-6 to TRBJ1-3; D not resolved. Germline CDR1 reads SGHVS; CDR2 reads FNYEAQ. The germline V and J ends were trimmed by 5 bases and 4 bases, with 9 bases remaining between them. The CDR3 has 13 residues. The CDR3 sequence is CASSAGSGNTIYF. The CDR3 DNA sequence: TGTGCCAGCAGCGCGGGCTCAGGAAACACCATATATTTT.

V usage is TRBV10-3 and J usage is TRBJ1-2, with a tentative D call TRBD1 (6 bases). The CDR3 is 15 amino acids. V was pared by 3 bases and J by 0 bases, with 11 bases between. The germline CDR1 and CDR2 sequences are ENHRY and SYGVKD. The CDR3 DNA reads TGTGCCATCAGTGAAGACAGGACTGCTAACTATGGCTACACCTTC. It specifies CAISEDRTANYGYTF.

V and J are TRBV5-1 and TRBJ1-1, with 8 bases that match TRBD1. V was pared by 2 bases and J by 4 bases, with 7 bases of the junction left unmatched. This CDR3 region has 15 residues. The germline V gene has CDR1 SGHRS and CDR2 YFSETQ. The chain's CDR3 is CASSFQGASGTEAFF. The DNA of the CDR3 is TGCGCCAGCAGCTTTCAGGGGGCGAGTGGCACTGAAGCTTTCTTT.

The V call is TRBV6-5, the J call TRBJ2-3; 9 bases are shared with TRBD2. The CDR3 extends over 16 amino acids. CDR1 and CDR2 from the germline V gene are MNHEY and SVGAGI. J lost 2 bases, V lost 2 bases, and 5 bases had no gene match. The CDR3 here is CASSYHGTSLTDTQYF. CDR3 nucleotides: TGTGCCAGCAGTTACCACGGGACTAGCCTCACAGATACGCAGTATTTT.

Many counts were recorded for this clonotype. The V and J genes are TRBV6-5 and TRBJ2-4, with TRBD2 matching 7 bases. J lost 6 bases, V lost 4 bases, and 9 bases had no gene match. This CDR3 is built from 15 residues. CDR1 and CDR2 (germline): MNHEY, SVGAGI. CDR3 amino acids: CASSSQATGGNIQYF. CDR3 in DNA: TGTGCCAGCAGTTCCCAAGCGACGGGGGGAAACATTCAGTACTTC.

This clonotype was seen ten or more times. The genes are TRBV6-2 or TRBV6-3 and TRBJ2-5; D possibly corresponds to TRBD1 (5 bases). The V gene lost 8 bases and the J gene lost 0 bases, with 10 bases spanning the gap. The CDR3 sequence is 13 residues long. Germline CDR1 MNHEY, CDR2 SVGEGT. The CDR3 DNA is TGTGCCAGCCGTGGGGCGTACCAAGAGACCCAGTACTTC. Its protein product is CASRGAYQETQYF.

This clonotype has at least ten counts. This chain joins TRBV29-1 and TRBJ2-3; 9 bases are shared with TRBD1. The V and J ends lost 5 bases and 2 bases, in that order; junction bases with no gene match: 8. The length of the CDR3 is 15 residues. Germline-derived CDR1 and CDR2 are SQVTM and ANQGSEA. The CDR3 DNA reads as TGCAGCGTTCGCTCCCGGGACAGGGCCACAGATACGCAGTATTTT. It codes for CSVRSRDRATDTQYF.

This clonotype was observed at least ten times. The chain joins TRBV20-1 to TRBJ2-1, with D perhaps matching TRBD2 (5 bases). The CDR3 is 12 amino acids. Between the trimmed V and J ends, which lost 6 bases and 3 bases, there was a span of 9 bases. Germline loops: CDR1 DFQATT, CDR2 SNEGSKA (reference sequence). The CDR3 coding sequence is TGCAGTGCCCGCGGGCTCTACAATGAGCAGTTCTTC. It codes for CSARGLYNEQFF.

This clonotype was counted between two and nine times. The chain combines TRBV12-5 with TRBJ2-7; D unresolved. The CDR3 has 17 residues. Trimming cost V 0 bases and J 1 base, with 16 bases left between them. Germline loops: CDR1 LGHNT, CDR2 FRNRAP. The CDR3, as DNA: TGTGCTAGTGGTTTGGTAAAAGATAGGCTGGAGTCCTACGAGCAGTACGTC. Amino acids: CASGLVKDRLESYEQYV.

The chain recombines TRBV4-3 with TRBJ2-6, with 7 bases identical to TRBD1. This CDR3 has 19 amino acids. Germline V gene lookup returns CDR1 LGHNA and CDR2 YSLEER. Trimming at V came to 3 bases and at J to 0 bases, leaving 11 bases not matched to a gene. The CDR3 sequence is CASSQKTGPTRSGANVLTF. The CDR3 bases are TGCGCCAGCAGCCAGAAGACAGGGCCAACCCGCTCTGGGGCCAACGTCCTGACTTTC.

There are a few counts of this clonotype. This rearrangement joins TRBV12-3 or TRBV12-4 to TRBJ2-3, with TRBD2 matching over 9 bases. Unmatched junction bases numbered 5, after V lost 3 bases and J lost 4 bases. This CDR3 spans 15 amino acids. The CDR3, as DNA: TGTGCCAGCAGTTTGGCGGGGGGGGGCTCAGATACGCAGTATTTT. Its translation is CASSLAGGGSDTQYF.

The chain joins TRBV24-1 to TRBJ2-1; TRBD2 matches 8 bases. The V gene end was trimmed by 4 bases and the J gene end by 4 bases; junction bases not matched to a gene: 5. The CDR3 spans 15 residues. Germline V lookup: CDR1 KGHDR, CDR2 SFDVKD. CDR3 in DNA: TGTGCCACCAGTGAATCGCAGCGGGGGTACAATGAGCAGTTCTTC. Translating it yields CATSESQRGYNEQFF.